This is a list of T cell receptor beta chains from one sample in a study of shared clonotypes between healthy human individuals. The repertoire was sequenced with immunoSEQ multiplex PCR; TCRdb's copy has only in-frame clones and lacks some. The data contain some 2.3 million clones, approximately 95% of them singletons. Sequencing was performed on naive CD4+ T cells from PBMCs. The receptors were sampled from a man aged 18 to 35 in good health. Some clones in this sample may be carry-over from other donors' samples. Each CDR3 is given with its conserved first and last residue. Fields, in order: clone size, D gene, V gene, J gene, CDR3 protein. D genes are given only for firm matches. Not every row has a clone size; where given, it reads once, few, many or a size class.

.	TRBD2	TRBV19	TRBJ2-1	CASSMGGTRVGEQFF
.	.	TRBV5-4	TRBJ2-2	CASSNSRVLAGELFF
.	TRBD2	TRBV14	TRBJ2-7	CASSLSGPGEQYF
.	.	TRBV9	TRBJ2-1	CASSVLGGRENEQFF
once	.	TRBV19	TRBJ1-1	CASSIVAGSPHEAFF
.	.	TRBV9	TRBJ2-3	CASSVYSGSTDTQYF
.	.	TRBV5-4	TRBJ1-2	CASSLQAGIANYGYTF
.	.	TRBV7-2	TRBJ1-3	CASSLALRGGTGNTIYF
.	TRBD2	TRBV5-5	TRBJ2-2	CASSLVAGGNTGELFF
.	.	TRBV19	TRBJ1-2	CASRATGRGSNYGYTF
.	.	TRBV6-1	TRBJ2-7	CASSDPRRRPYEQYF
.	.	TRBV5-1	TRBJ2-6	CASSLVVGAGANVLTF
once	.	TRBV6-1	TRBJ2-7	CASSASRGLYEQYF